Included here is one T cell receptor (beta chain) sequence, with context. Its cognate antigen is unknown. The entry originates in a study of T-cell memory formation after mild COVID-19. Whole-study findings and limits: Mainly CM and EM harbored the contracting CD4+ clones; mainly EMRA harbored the CD8+ ones.

The CDR3 runs 11 residues. The germline V gene encodes CDR1 DFQATT and CDR2 SNEGSKA (reference sequence). V was cut by 1 base and J by 10 bases, with 8 bases left in between. TCRdb used MiXCR to reprocess the 5' RACE reads, holding one entry per CDR3 protein. The table lists about 240,000 distinct CDR3 sequences, more than 8% of them singletons. This TCR was recovered from a man in his late teens or twenties who had mild COVID-19 (a few samples of this study predate the infection). Cell type and time point are not known. Sample: PBMCs or a T cell subset sorted from them (not recorded which). The chain links TRBV20-1 to TRBJ2-1; D is perhaps TRBD1 (5 bases). The CDR3 DNA reads as TGCAGTGCTAGAGGGCGACAGGAGCAGTTCTTC. Translating gives CSARGRQEQFF.